One T cell receptor (beta chain) is described in this entry. The sample is drawn from a study of technical replicates of blood from a few donors. With 2 bases removed from V and 6 bases from J, the gap between germline ends came to 17 bases. Per germline, CDR1 LNHDA and CDR2 SQIVND (reference sequence). The CDR3 covers 16 residues. The repertoire was sequenced with immunoSEQ multiplex PCR; TCRdb's copy has only in-frame clones and lacks some. The sample holds under 8,500 clones; under 90% are singletons and the top ten take 9% to 14%. This TCR came from a human donor in good health. The chain combines TRBV19 with TRBJ1-5; D is unresolved. The sample taken for sequencing was PBMCs. CDR3 region: CASSITSAGYSQPQHF. CDR3 nucleotides: TGTGCCAGTAGTATAACCTCGGCGGGGTACTCTCAGCCCCAGCATTTT.